The 24 T cell receptor beta chains presented below share a single source sample, sequenced in a study of T cells in localized non-small cell lung cancer. Clones were read by immunoSEQ multiplex PCR, and TCRdb kept only the in-frame ones, dropping some. Found here are 100,000 to 150,000 clones, about 89% of them singletons; the top ten hold about 1.5%. The material was peripheral blood, obtained before any cancer treatment. All receptors come from a female donor of 60 years or more with stage I lung adenocarcinoma.

The chain uses TRBV5-4 and TRBJ1-3, with D unresolved. V was cut by 4 bases and J by 3 bases, with 8 bases left in between. The germline V gene encodes CDR1 SGHNT and CDR2 YYREEE (reference sequence). CDR3 size: 13 residues. The CDR3 sequence: CASSPPIGNTIYF. CDR3 nucleotide sequence: TGTGCCAGCAGCCCCCCAATTGGAAACACCATATATTTT. The full variable domain, in which reference TRBV5-4 and TRBJ1-3 provide the parts outside the CDR3, is ETGVTQSPTHLIKTRGQQVTLRCSSQSGHNTVSWYQQALGQGPQFIFQYYREEENGRGNFPPRFSGLQFPNYSSELNVNALELDDSALYLCASSPPIGNTIYFGEGSWLTVV.

This rearrangement joins TRBV5-1 to TRBJ1-4; D call uncertain. This CDR3 comprises 16 residues. The V end lost 2 bases, the J end lost 5 bases, and 16 bases lay between the germline ends. Germline V lookup: CDR1 SGHRS, CDR2 YFSETQ. Written as DNA, the CDR3 is TGCGCCAGCAGCTTTGACTCCGGGAGCTCAAATGAAAAACTGTTTTTT. The encoded protein is CASSFDSGSSNEKLFF. The full variable domain, rest sourced from reference TRBV5-1 and TRBJ1-4, is KAGVTQTPRYLIKTRGQQVTLSCSPISGHRSVSWYQQTPGQGLQFLFEYFSETQRNKGNFPGRFSGRQFSNSRSEMNVSTLELGDSALYLCASSFDSGSSNEKLFFGSGTQLSVL.

The genes are TRBV7-9 and TRBJ1-4; D is perhaps TRBD1 (5 bases). The CDR3 totals 13 residues. V was cut by 0 bases and J by 7 bases, with 6 bases left in between. Germline V CDR1 and CDR2: SEHNR, FQNEAQ (reference sequence). In DNA form, the CDR3 reads TGTGCCAGCAGCTTAGCCGGGGGTGAAAAACTGTTTTTT. This sequence encodes CASSLAGGEKLFF.

CDR3 nucleotide sequence: TGTGCCAGTAGTCGGAACCCCTCTGGGGCCAACGTCCTGACTTTC. This gives the protein CASSRNPSGANVLTF. The chain is built from TRBV19 and TRBJ2-6; D gene ambiguous. Germline-derived CDR1 and CDR2 are LNHDA and SQIVND (reference sequence). Trimming took off 5 bases at V and 0 bases at J, with 8 bases between the two ends. This CDR3 has 15 amino acids.

This clone showed up just a few times. The V gene is TRBV10-1, the J gene TRBJ2-2, with D perhaps assigned TRBD1 or TRBD2 (5 bases each). Deletions cut 3 bases from V and 2 bases from J, with 10 bases between. Per the germline V gene, CDR1 is WNHNN and CDR2 is SYGVQD (reference sequence). The length of the CDR3 is 15 residues. Written as DNA, the CDR3 is TGCGCCAGCAGTGACCGGGACGGAAACACCGGGGAGCTGTTTTTT. Encoded protein: CASSDRDGNTGELFF.

This sequence joins TRBV30 and TRBJ2-1; 12 bases match TRBD2. Germline values: CDR1 GTSNPN, CDR2 SVGIG (reference sequence). The CDR3 runs 15 residues. The trim removed 0 bases at V and 9 bases at J, leaving 6 bases unmatched. Here the CDR3 DNA reads TGTGCCTGGAGTGTTCTAGCGGGAGGGAGAAGTGAGCAGTTCTTC. Encoded protein: CAWSVLAGGRSEQFF.

This chain joins TRBV28 and TRBJ2-5, with a possible D match to TRBD2 (6 bases). CDR1 is MDHEN, CDR2 SYDVKM, per germline. V was trimmed by 2 bases and J by 9 bases, leaving 16 bases between them. The CDR3 has 14 amino acids. The CDR3 reads CASSLLRFRGAQYF. The CDR3 DNA follows: TGTGCCAGCAGTTTACTGAGGTTCCGCGGGGCCCAGTACTTC.

Here the CDR3 DNA reads TGTGCCAGCAGCTTAGACTTTGTTGAAAAACTGTTTTTT. Translation gives CASSLDFVEKLFF. V usage is TRBV7-8 and J usage is TRBJ1-4; no clear D gene. The V gene lost 1 base and the J gene lost 7 bases, with 7 bases spanning the gap. CDR3 size: 13 residues. The germline gives CDR1 SGHVS, CDR2 FQNEAQ.

The chain has TRBV2 and TRBJ2-5, with no clear D. This CDR3 has 12 amino acids. The germline V and J ends were trimmed by 5 bases and 5 bases, with 9 bases remaining between them. CDR1 and CDR2 (germline): SNHLY, FYNNEI. The CDR3 sequence: CASSPVPETQYF. The CDR3 DNA is TGTGCCAGCAGTCCGGTCCCGGAGACCCAGTACTTC.

The chain employs TRBV6-5 and TRBJ1-1; D ambiguous. The germline V gene encodes CDR1 MNHEY and CDR2 SVGAGI. CDR3 length: 14 amino acids. V was cut by 2 bases and J by 4 bases, with 11 bases left in between. CDR3 residues: CASSYDSVITEAFF. CDR3 bases: TGTGCCAGCAGTTACGACTCCGTCATCACTGAAGCTTTCTTT.

Relative to its sample, this clone is medium-sized. The J gene is TRBJ2-1, the V gene TRBV28, with no clear D. CDR3 size: 17 residues. Germline V lookup: CDR1 MDHEN, CDR2 SYDVKM. V was pared by 5 bases and J by 3 bases, with 20 bases between. The CDR3 DNA follows: TGTGCCAGCAGTCCACAACAAGGACGAGGTAACTACAATGAGCAGTTCTTC. This encodes CASSPQQGRGNYNEQFF.

This clone occurred a few times. The chain employs TRBV9 and TRBJ2-1; D possibly corresponds to TRBD2 (7 bases). Between the trimmed V and J ends, which lost 4 bases and 11 bases, there was a span of 22 bases. The CDR3 sequence is 15 residues long. The germline gives CDR1 SGDLS, CDR2 YYNGEE. The CDR3 coding sequence is TGTGCCAGCAGCCCCCAAGCGGGACACAACAAAAAGCAGTTCTTC. Amino acid sequence: CASSPQAGHNKKQFF.

The rearrangement joins TRBV6-1 to TRBJ2-6; unclear D gene. CDR3 size: 15 residues. Germline V gives CDR1 MNHNS, CDR2 SASEGT. V was pared by 5 bases and J by 2 bases, with 10 bases between. The CDR3 loop reads CASSRQGTGANVLTF. The CDR3 DNA is TGTGCCAGCAGTCGTCAAGGAACTGGGGCCAACGTCCTGACTTTC.

The chain combines TRBV18 with TRBJ1-1, with TRBD1 as a possible D gene (6 bases). The V and J ends lost 2 bases and 7 bases respectively, with 11 bases between them. The CDR3 has 13 amino acids. Germline loops: CDR1 KGHSH, CDR2 LQKENI. CDR3 sequence reads: CASSPDLGGEAFF. The CDR3, as DNA: TGTGCCAGCTCACCAGACCTAGGGGGTGAAGCTTTCTTT. The full variable domain, in which reference TRBV18 and TRBJ1-1 provide the parts outside the CDR3, is NAGVMQNPRHLVRRRGQEARLRCSPMKGHSHVYWYRQLPEEGLKFMVYLQKENIIDESGMPKERFSAEFPKEGPSILRIQQVVRGDSAAYFCASSPDLGGEAFFGQGTRLTVV.

The gene calls are TRBV2 and TRBJ2-3; the D gene is possibly TRBD1 (6 bases). Germline-derived CDR1 and CDR2 are SNHLY and FYNNEI. V was shortened by 7 bases and J by 5 bases, with 16 bases between the two germline ends. The CDR3 covers 14 residues. This CDR3 reads CASNILGAQDTQYF. The CDR3 coding sequence is TGTGCCAGCAATATCTTGGGGGCCCAAGATACGCAGTATTTT.

Written as DNA, the CDR3 is TGTGCCAGCAGCTTGTTCTCCAGGGACTACGATACGCAGTATTTT. Translating it yields CASSLFSRDYDTQYF. The chain joins TRBV5-6 to TRBJ2-3, with 7 nucleotides matching TRBD2. The CDR3 has 15 residues. Unmatched junction bases numbered 8, after V lost 1 base and J lost 6 bases. Germline CDR1 SGHDT, CDR2 YYEEEE.

CDR3 coding DNA: TGTGCCAGCAGCTTGGTTTTATCGGATGAGCAGTTCTTC. Its translation is CASSLVLSDEQFF. The gene calls are TRBV5-6 and TRBJ2-1; the D is unclear. Germline CDR1 reads SGHDT; CDR2 reads YYEEEE. The V end was cut by 0 bases, the J end by 8 bases, with 9 bases between. CDR3 length: 13 residues.

This chain links TRBV5-1 with TRBJ1-2, with 9 nucleotides matching TRBD1. CDR3 length equals 14 residues. The germline gives CDR1 SGHRS, CDR2 YFSETQ. V was clipped by 4 bases and J by 5 bases; unmatched bases: 6. The CDR3 region is CASSPGQGGYGYTF. The CDR3 DNA follows: TGCGCCAGCAGCCCGGGACAGGGAGGATATGGCTACACCTTC.

This clone has more than one count but fewer than ten. The J gene is TRBJ2-1, the V gene TRBV2, with TRBD2 identical over 12 bases. CDR3 length equals 16 residues. CDR1 and CDR2 (germline): SNHLY, FYNNEI. J lost 9 bases, V lost 4 bases, and 10 bases had no gene match. This CDR3 reads CASSGLTSGSFFEQFF. The DNA of the CDR3 is TGTGCCAGCAGTGGCCTGACTAGCGGGAGTTTTTTTGAGCAGTTCTTC.

This clone turned up a few times. J is TRBJ1-2 and V is TRBV6-1; D call uncertain. The germline gives CDR1 MNHNS, CDR2 SASEGT. Trimming pared 7 bases from V and 8 bases from J, leaving 11 bases between. The CDR3 covers 11 residues. CDR3 in DNA: TGTGCCAGCACCGATTATGAAGGCTACACCTTC. Protein product: CASTDYEGYTF.

The chain joins TRBV27 to TRBJ1-2, with unresolved D. V lost 5 bases, J lost 4 bases, and 20 bases lay in between. Germline V gives CDR1 MNHEY, CDR2 SMNVEV (reference sequence). This CDR3 contains 16 residues. DNA of the CDR3: TGTGCCAGCAGTACTCACCGAGGCAGCCTTTCCTATGGCTACACCTTC. It translates to CASSTHRGSLSYGYTF.

This chain joins TRBV5-6 and TRBJ1-2; 8 bases match TRBD1. Germline lookup yields CDR1 SGHDT and CDR2 YYEEEE. Trimming removed 4 bases from V and 7 bases from J; junction bases left unmatched: 9. CDR3 length equals 14 residues. Here the CDR3 DNA reads TGTGCCAGCAGCCGAGCAGGGGGCATCGGTGGCTACACCTTC. Its translation: CASSRAGGIGGYTF.

The gene calls are TRBV28 and TRBJ1-1; D possibly corresponds to TRBD1 (5 bases). Germline V gives CDR1 MDHEN, CDR2 SYDVKM. The V end was cut by 7 bases, the J end by 4 bases, with 13 bases between. The CDR3 has 13 residues. CDR3 DNA sequence: TGTGCCAGCAATGGGGGTCTGGGCACTGAAGCTTTCTTT. Amino acids: CASNGGLGTEAFF.

V usage is TRBV30 and J usage is TRBJ1-1; 7 nucleotides align to TRBD1. CDR3 length equals 15 residues. Losses at the gene ends were 2 bases for V and 7 bases for J; bases not matched to a gene: 13. The germline gives CDR1 GTSNPN, CDR2 SVGIG (reference sequence). As DNA, the CDR3 is TGTGCCTGGAGTCCCGAGGGGACAGCTTCTATTGAAGCTTTCTTT. Translated: CAWSPEGTASIEAFF.